This T cell receptor beta chain was obtained from a study of cytomegalovirus exposure and HLA in healthy donors. Overall study findings and caveats: Listed as cytomegalovirus-associated were more than 150 TCR beta chains. The study dropped some indistinguishable V segments, TRBV6-2 and TRBV6-3 among them.

The CDR3 length is 14 residues. CDR1 SGHTA and CDR2 FQGNSA come from the germline V gene. Unmatched junction bases numbered 1, after V lost 3 bases and J lost 2 bases. The PCR employed 60 Vbeta primers together with 13 Jbeta primers. The table came from immunoSEQ multiplex PCR; TCRdb's copy has only in-frame clones and leaves some out. The sample contains 150,000 to 200,000 clones, roughly 74% of which appear only once. Turning to this clone: The antigen is not known. Other DNA sequences in the same sample also yield this CDR3.

The clonotype originates from a female donor in good health and CMV-seronegative. The V gene is TRBV7-2, the J gene TRBJ1-2; 9 positions match TRBD1. The sequencing input was PBMCs. This CDR3 is CASSFGTGNYGYTF. The DNA of the CDR3 is TGTGCCAGCAGCTTTGGGACAGGGAACTATGGCTACACCTTC.